The 18 T cell receptor beta chains in this list originate from one sample, sequenced in a study of radiotherapy plus CTLA-4 blockade in lung cancer. Libraries were prepared by immunoSEQ multiplex PCR; TCRdb keeps only in-frame clonotypes and omits some of them. This sample has roughly 45,000 clones, with roughly 59% found just once. Sequences were derived from peripheral blood, sampled from a patient treated with radiotherapy plus ipilimumab. Receptors originate from a human donor with non-small cell lung cancer who had a partial response to radiotherapy plus ipilimumab.

For the CDR3, the DNA is TGTGCCAGCTCTCAACGGACAGGGTCTGCGGGGGCCAACGTCCTGACTTTC. It specifies CASSQRTGSAGANVLTF. V gene TRBV18 combines with J gene TRBJ2-6; 8 bases agree with TRBD1. Germline V CDR1 and CDR2: KGHSH, LQKENI. The CDR3 spans 17 residues. V dropped 6 bases and J dropped 4; count of bases not matched to a gene: 11.

This chain connects TRBV4-1 to TRBJ2-7; TRBD1 aligns across 9 bases. The CDR3 consists of 16 residues. The J segment lost 0 bases and the V segment lost 0 bases, leaving 3 bases of the junction unmatched. In germline, CDR1 is MGHRA, CDR2 YSYEKL. CDR3 DNA sequence: TGCGCCAGCAGCCAAGAAAGGGGACAGGGCTCCTACGAGCAGTACTTC. Its translation: CASSQERGQGSYEQYF.

In this sample, this clone turned up a few times. The rearrangement links TRBV7-2 to TRBJ2-2; D not certain. This CDR3 has 14 residues. Germline CDR1 reads SGHTA; CDR2 reads FQGNSA. Trimming took off 1 base at V and 1 base at J, with 4 bases between the two ends. The CDR3 DNA is TGTGCCAGCAGCTTAGGAGGGAACACCGGGGAGCTGTTTTTT. This sequence encodes CASSLGGNTGELFF. Looking up the rest from reference TRBV7-2 and TRBJ2-2 gives the full variable domain: GAGVSQSPSNKVTEKGKDVELRCDPISGHTALYWYRQSLGQGLEFLIYFQGNSAPDKSGLPSDRFSAERTGGSVSTLTIQRTQQEDSAVYLCASSLGGNTGELFFGEGSRLTVL.

V and J are TRBV29-1 and TRBJ1-5; TRBD1 aligns across 10 bases. V gave up 5 bases and J gave up 15 bases; unmatched junction bases: 7. The CDR3 covers 11 residues. Germline-derived CDR1 and CDR2 are SQVTM and ANQGSEA. The CDR3 DNA reads as TGCAGCGTTCGGGACAGGGGCGGCTGGCATTTT. Amino acids: CSVRDRGGWHF.

This clone was observed a single time. V gene TRBV2 combines with J gene TRBJ1-2; D unresolved. The CDR3 contains 13 residues. The V end was cut by 6 bases, the J end by 2 bases, with 10 bases between. Germline V gives CDR1 SNHLY, CDR2 FYNNEI. CDR3 nucleotides: TGTGCCAGCAGGCCAAGAGGGAACTATGGCTACACCTTC. Translated: CASRPRGNYGYTF. The full variable domain, its missing parts supplied by reference TRBV2 and TRBJ1-2, is EPEVTQTPSHQVTQMGQEVILRCVPISNHLYFYWYRQILGQKVEFLVSFYNNEISEKSEIFDDQFSVERPDGSNFTLKIRSTKLEDSAMYFCASRPRGNYGYTFGSGTRLTVV.

The rearrangement links TRBV7-6 to TRBJ1-4; TRBD1 aligns across 10 bases. The germline CDR1 and CDR2 sequences are SGHVS and FNYEAQ. The length of the CDR3 is 16 residues. Unmatched junction bases numbered 9, after V lost 4 bases and J lost 7 bases. CDR3 loop: CASSSIPGQGFEKLFF. In nucleotides, the CDR3 is TGTGCCAGCAGCTCAATACCGGGACAGGGGTTTGAAAAACTGTTTTTT. Combining the CDR3 with reference TRBV7-6 and TRBJ1-4 gives the whole variable domain GAGVSQSPRYKVTKRGQDVALRCDPISGHVSLYWYRQALGQGPEFLTYFNYEAQQDKSGLPNDRFSAERPEGSISTLTIQRTEQRDSAMYRCASSSIPGQGFEKLFFGSGTQLSVL.

Comments on this clone: Germline is not matched at one junction end, which may reflect a read error. The J gene is TRBJ2-1, the V gene TRBV9, with 11 bases fitting TRBD1. In germline, CDR1 is SGDLS, CDR2 YYNGEE. The CDR3 has 17 amino acids. The chain's CDR3 is CASSVSWGDRGFNGQFF. In DNA form, the CDR3 reads TGTGCCAGCAGTGTCAGTTGGGGGGACAGGGGGTTCAATGGGCAGTTCTTC.

This clone showed up just a few times. This rearrangement joins TRBV19 to TRBJ1-3, with D unresolved. Germline V lookup: CDR1 LNHDA, CDR2 SQIVND (reference sequence). The V and J ends lost 6 bases and 0 bases respectively, with 9 bases between them. This CDR3 spans 14 amino acids. CDR3 sequence: CASRGGASGNTIYF. CDR3 coding DNA: TGTGCCAGTAGGGGAGGTGCCTCTGGAAACACCATATATTTT.

The chain is built from TRBV19 and TRBJ2-7, with TRBD1 matching over 9 bases. This CDR3 is built from 15 residues. Germline CDR1 and CDR2: LNHDA and SQIVND (reference sequence). Trimming cost V 5 bases and J 5 bases; bases outside gene matches: 10. DNA of the CDR3: TGTGCCAGTAGTTCCTCCGGGACAGGGCTCCACGAGCAGTACTTC. Amino acids: CASSSSGTGLHEQYF.

The chain employs TRBV9 and TRBJ2-1; TRBD1 agrees at 8 bases. V shed 4 bases and J 5 bases; nucleotides not matched to a gene: 8. Germline V gives CDR1 SGDLS, CDR2 YYNGEE. The CDR3 loop spans 15 amino acids. The DNA of the CDR3 is TGTGCCAGCAGCCCCACGGACAGGGCGGACAATGAGCAGTTCTTC. This sequence encodes CASSPTDRADNEQFF. The complete variable domain, with remaining parts taken from reference TRBV9 and TRBJ2-1, reads DSGVTQTPKHLITATGQRVTLRCSPRSGDLSVYWYQQSLDQGLQFLIQYYNGEERAKGNILERFSAQQFPDLHSELNLSSLELGDSALYFCASSPTDRADNEQFFGPGTRLTVL.

V usage is TRBV20-1 and J usage is TRBJ1-1; D unclear. The CDR3 runs to 11 residues. Germline CDR1 DFQATT, CDR2 SNEGSKA (reference sequence). Trimming shortened V by 1 base and J by 4 bases, and 4 bases separated the two germline ends. The CDR3 nucleotides read TGCAGTGCTAGAGCCTTCACTGAAGCTTTCTTT. It encodes CSARAFTEAFF.

This chain's CDR3 is CASSRTPNMNTEAFF. In DNA, the CDR3 is TGCGCCAGCAGCCGCACACCCAACATGAACACTGAAGCTTTCTTT. V and J are TRBV5-1 and TRBJ1-1, with D unresolved. Trimming removed 4 bases at V and 0 bases at J, with 13 bases between. This CDR3 has 15 amino acids. Germline V gives CDR1 SGHRS, CDR2 YFSETQ.

This chain links TRBV6-1 with TRBJ1-2, with TRBD1 matching over 7 bases. The germline gives CDR1 MNHNS, CDR2 SASEGT. The CDR3 has 13 residues. The trim removed 8 bases at V and 3 bases at J, leaving 6 bases unmatched. CDR3 nucleotide sequence: TGTGCCAGCGGAGACAGGGCTGACTATGGCTACACCTTC. Its translation is CASGDRADYGYTF.

The chain recombines TRBV5-1 with TRBJ2-3; D may be TRBD1 (6 bases). CDR1 is SGHRS, CDR2 YFSETQ, per germline. V lost 0 bases to trimming and J lost 3 bases, with 8 bases between them. This CDR3 has 14 amino acids. CDR3 protein: CASSLVQGTDTQYF. The CDR3 nucleotides read TGCGCCAGCAGCTTGGTACAGGGAACAGATACGCAGTATTTT.

This clone was picked up a small number of times. The rearrangement joins TRBV6-4 to TRBJ2-7; TRBD1 agrees at 11 bases. The trim removed 3 bases at V and 5 bases at J, leaving 6 bases unmatched. The CDR3 sequence is 15 residues long. Germline V gives CDR1 MRHNA, CDR2 SNTAGT. The CDR3 nucleotides are TGTGCCAGCAGTGAAGGGGACAGGGGGATCCACGAGCAGTACTTC. Residues: CASSEGDRGIHEQYF.

The chain links TRBV6-5 to TRBJ1-2; TRBD1 is a possible D gene (6 bases). The CDR3 is made up of 14 amino acids. The V and J ends lost 0 bases and 8 bases respectively, with 13 bases between them. Germline V gene lookup returns CDR1 MNHEY and CDR2 SVGAGI. CDR3 DNA: TGTGCCAGCAGTTACTCCGAGGACAGCGACGGCTACACCTTC. Translation: CASSYSEDSDGYTF.

The chain combines TRBV5-1 with TRBJ2-1; D may be TRBD2 (5 bases). The CDR3 has 15 amino acids. The V and J ends lost 4 bases and 0 bases respectively, with 11 bases between them. Germline V gene lookup returns CDR1 SGHRS and CDR2 YFSETQ. In nucleotides, the CDR3 is TGCGCCAGCAGCCCAGCGGAGAGCTCCTACAATGAGCAGTTCTTC. It is translated as CASSPAESSYNEQFF. The full variable domain, its missing parts supplied by reference TRBV5-1 and TRBJ2-1, is KAGVTQTPRYLIKTRGQQVTLSCSPISGHRSVSWYQQTPGQGLQFLFEYFSETQRNKGNFPGRFSGRQFSNSRSEMNVSTLELGDSALYLCASSPAESSYNEQFFGPGTRLTVL.

J is TRBJ2-1 and V is TRBV6-5, with D possibly matching TRBD2 (6 bases). There are 15 residues in the CDR3. CDR1 and CDR2 (germline): MNHEY, SVGAGI. Trimming pared 4 bases from V and 0 bases from J, leaving 10 bases between. The CDR3 bases are TGTGCCAGCAGTTGGTCCGGGGGCTCCTACAATGAGCAGTTCTTC. Translated: CASSWSGGSYNEQFF.